A selection of T cell receptor beta chains follows, all from one sample in a study of multiple sclerosis patients with progressive multifocal leukoencephalopathy. Libraries were prepared by immunoSEQ multiplex PCR; TCRdb keeps only in-frame clonotypes and omits some of them. The repertoire consists of approximately 31,000 clones, with about 88% occurring once and the leading ten covering approximately 3%. Sequencing used PBMCs, obtained from a patient treated with natalizumab. The receptors stem from a human donor with progressive multifocal leukoencephalopathy. The CDR3 runs from the conserved cysteine through the conserved F or W. The order of the fields is V gene, J gene, D gene, clone size, CDR3 DNA, CDR3 protein. The D gene is left open where the match is weak. A clone size is listed for some rows: how often the clone was seen (once, few, many), or a class if it is expanded.

V: TRBV19; J: TRBJ1-5; D: NA; size: NA; DNA: TGTGCCAGTAGTGGAGGCCTGTCCCAGCATTTT; CDR3: CASSGGLSQHF
V: TRBV28; J: TRBJ1-1; D: TRBD1; size: NA; DNA: TGTGCCAGCAGCGGCCCGGGGGACAGGACCACTGAAGCTTTCTTT; CDR3: CASSGPGDRTTEAFF
V: TRBV10-1; J: TRBJ2-2; D: TRBD2; size: NA; DNA: TGCGCCAGCAGTGTTGGCGGGAGGGTTCCCGGGGAGCTGTTTTTT; CDR3: CASSVGGRVPGELFF
V: TRBV5-4; J: TRBJ1-2; D: NA; size: NA; DNA: TGTGCCAGCAGCTTGCGTCAACAGGGCTACCATGGCTACACCTTC; CDR3: CASSLRQQGYHGYTF
V: TRBV4-2; J: TRBJ2-1; D: NA; size: NA; DNA: TGTGCCAGCAGCCAAGAGGAAAGGCGGGAGCAGTTCTTC; CDR3: CASSQEERREQFF
V: TRBV5-4; J: TRBJ2-1; D: TRBD2; size: NA; DNA: TGTGCCAGCGCTTCCCGGGACTACCAGTTCTTC; CDR3: CASASRDYQFF
V: TRBV6-1; J: TRBJ1-5; D: NA; size: NA; DNA: TGTGCCAGCAGTGAAGCGGGAGGGCCAGTCAATCAGCCCCAGCATTTT; CDR3: CASSEAGGPVNQPQHF
V: TRBV7-6; J: TRBJ2-3; D: TRBD2; size: once; DNA: TGTGCCAGCACCGGGGGGGGAGATACGCAGTATTTT; CDR3: CASTGGGDTQYF
V: TRBV7-9; J: TRBJ1-2; D: TRBD1; size: NA; DNA: TGTGCCAGCAGCTCGAATGGACAGGGCAACTATGGCTACACCTTC; CDR3: CASSSNGQGNYGYTF
V: TRBV28; J: TRBJ2-7; D: NA; size: once; DNA: TGTGCCAGCAGTTTGGGCAGTGCCTACGAGCAGTACTTC; CDR3: CASSLGSAYEQYF
V: TRBV5-1; J: TRBJ1-1; D: NA; size: NA; DNA: TGCGCCAGCAGCCCCGGACCGCGGGGTACCTCGAAGACTGAAGCTTTCTTT; CDR3: CASSPGPRGTSKTEAFF
V: TRBV19; J: TRBJ1-1; D: TRBD1; size: NA; DNA: TGTGCCAGTAGTAGGCGGACAGGGGTCACTGAAGCTTTCTTT; CDR3: CASSRRTGVTEAFF
V: TRBV18; J: TRBJ1-1; D: NA; size: NA; DNA: TGTGCCAGCTCACCAGAGGCAGGGAAGGAAGCTTTCTTT; CDR3: CASSPEAGKEAFF
V: TRBV7-8; J: TRBJ1-1; D: TRBD1; size: NA; DNA: TGTGCCAGCAGGTTCCAGACAGGGGACACTGAAGCTTTCTTT; CDR3: CASRFQTGDTEAFF
V: TRBV28; J: TRBJ2-1; D: NA; size: NA; DNA: TGTGCCAGCAGTTTATGGACAGACGAGCAGTTCTTC; CDR3: CASSLWTDEQFF
V: TRBV6-5; J: TRBJ2-2; D: NA; size: NA; DNA: TGTGCCAGCAGACCCCGGGAGACCGGGGAGCTGTTTTTT; CDR3: CASRPRETGELFF
V: TRBV9; J: TRBJ1-1; D: NA; size: NA; DNA: TGTGCCAGCAGCGTAGCTAAAGCAGGGGCTGGGTCGGGGACTGAAGCTTTCTTT; CDR3: CASSVAKAGAGSGTEAFF
V: TRBV28; J: TRBJ2-4; D: NA; size: NA; DNA: TGTGCCAGCACCATGTCGGGGCCCCAACTAGCCAAAAACATTCAGTACTTC; CDR3: CASTMSGPQLAKNIQYF
V: TRBV19; J: TRBJ2-2; D: NA; size: NA; DNA: TGTGCCAGTGTTCCTGACACCGGGGAGCTGTTTTTT; CDR3: CASVPDTGELFF
V: TRBV28; J: TRBJ2-7; D: TRBD2; size: NA; DNA: TGTGCCAGCAGTCCGATTAACGGACTAGCGGTGTACGAGCAGTACTTC; CDR3: CASSPINGLAVYEQYF
V: TRBV5-6; J: TRBJ2-7; D: NA; size: NA; DNA: TGTGCCAGCAGCTTGGGTGCAGGACCCGAGCAGTACTTC; CDR3: CASSLGAGPEQYF
V: TRBV5-5; J: TRBJ1-4; D: NA; size: NA; DNA: TGTGCCAGCAGCTTGGGCAGGTTCGCAACTAATGAAAAACTGTTTTTT; CDR3: CASSLGRFATNEKLFF
V: TRBV5-1; J: TRBJ2-7; D: NA; size: NA; DNA: TGCGCCAGCAGCCCGGATCCCTTTATAGAGCAGTACTTC; CDR3: CASSPDPFIEQYF
V: TRBV27; J: TRBJ2-7; D: TRBD2; size: NA; DNA: TGTGCCAGCAGTCCCCACCCGCCAGCGGGAGAAGGCGAGCAGTACTTC; CDR3: CASSPHPPAGEGEQYF
V: TRBV7-2; J: TRBJ2-7; D: NA; size: NA; DNA: TGTGCCAGCAGCTTAGCGGGAGCGGGCGAGCAGTACTTC; CDR3: CASSLAGAGEQYF
V: TRBV27; J: TRBJ1-2; D: NA; size: few; DNA: TGTGCCGCCGGAAGGATAATGGACAAACGGGAATATGGCTACACCTTC; CDR3: CAAGRIMDKREYGYTF
V: TRBV7-2; J: TRBJ2-1; D: NA; size: NA; DNA: TGTGCCACCACCCGGGGGGCAAGGTACAATGAGCAGTTCTTC; CDR3: CATTRGARYNEQFF
V: TRBV10-3; J: TRBJ1-1; D: NA; size: NA; DNA: TGTGCCATACAGGGTTGGGGCACTGAAGCTTTCTTC; CDR3: CAIQGWGTEAFF
V: TRBV5-5; J: TRBJ2-3; D: NA; size: NA; DNA: TGTGCCAGCAGCTCATCTCGTCCAAGAAGCACAGATACGCAGTATTTT; CDR3: CASSSSRPRSTDTQYF
V: TRBV7-3; J: TRBJ2-2; D: NA; size: NA; DNA: TGTGCCAGCAGCCCCAACCGTTGGGGCGGGACTAACACCGGGGAGCTGTTTTTT; CDR3: CASSPNRWGGTNTGELFF
V: TRBV4-3; J: TRBJ2-2; D: TRBD2; size: NA; DNA: TGCGCCAGCAGCCAAGGAGGGGCGGGAGTGAACACCGGGGAGCTGTTTTTT; CDR3: CASSQGGAGVNTGELFF
V: TRBV6-4; J: TRBJ2-3; D: NA; size: NA; DNA: TGTGCCAGCAGTGGTAGCGGCACAGATACGCAGTATTTT; CDR3: CASSGSGTDTQYF
V: TRBV7-9; J: TRBJ2-7; D: TRBD1; size: NA; DNA: TGTGCCAGCAGCGGACCCCGGGACAGAGTATCCTACGAGCAGTACTTC; CDR3: CASSGPRDRVSYEQYF
V: TRBV27; J: TRBJ2-7; D: TRBD1; size: NA; DNA: TGTGCCAGCAGTTCACTTAAGCCTCGGGACAGGGGCCACGAGCAGTACTTC; CDR3: CASSSLKPRDRGHEQYF
V: TRBV18; J: TRBJ2-1; D: TRBD2; size: few; DNA: TGTGCCAGCTCTTGGCTAGCGGATCCCTACAATGAGCAGTTCTTC; CDR3: CASSWLADPYNEQFF
V: TRBV18; J: TRBJ1-1; D: NA; size: once; DNA: TGTGCCAGCTCACCCCTCAGAGAGGCTGCTTTCTTT; CDR3: CASSPLREAAFF
V: TRBV28; J: TRBJ2-5; D: NA; size: NA; DNA: TGTGCCAGCAGTTTTTTGCAGGTCCGAGAGACCCAGTACTTC; CDR3: CASSFLQVRETQYF
V: TRBV4-3; J: TRBJ1-1; D: NA; size: once; DNA: TGCGCCAGCAGCCAAGATGTGGGGAACACTGAAGCTTTCTTT; CDR3: CASSQDVGNTEAFF
V: TRBV7-9; J: TRBJ2-5; D: TRBD2; size: NA; DNA: TGTGCCAGCAGTCTCACTAGCGGGAGATGGGAGACCCAGTACTTC; CDR3: CASSLTSGRWETQYF
V: TRBV11-2; J: TRBJ1-2; D: NA; size: NA; DNA: TGTGCCAGCAGCTTACTGGGGCAGGGGAATGGCTACACCTTC; CDR3: CASSLLGQGNGYTF
V: TRBV19; J: TRBJ2-6; D: NA; size: NA; DNA: TGTGCCAGTGCCACCAGTGGGGCCAACGTCCTGACTTTC; CDR3: CASATSGANVLTF
V: TRBV19; J: TRBJ1-1; D: NA; size: few; DNA: TGTGCCAGTAGTACTCCGGCCCTCTCTATCCAGGGCACTGAAGCTTTCTTT; CDR3: CASSTPALSIQGTEAFF
V: TRBV15; J: TRBJ2-3; D: NA; size: once; DNA: TGTGCCACCAGCAGAGACTGGCAAGATACGCAGTATTTT; CDR3: CATSRDWQDTQYF
V: TRBV19; J: TRBJ2-1; D: NA; size: NA; DNA: TGTGCCAGTACTCCGGGCACTAGCTCCTACAATGAGCAGTTCTTC; CDR3: CASTPGTSSYNEQFF
V: TRBV18; J: TRBJ2-3; D: NA; size: NA; DNA: TGTGCCAGCTCAATTTTATTAGCGGACCAAGATACGCAGTATTTT; CDR3: CASSILLADQDTQYF
V: TRBV27; J: TRBJ2-1; D: TRBD2; size: NA; DNA: TGTGCCAGCCAGTCGGTGCTAGCGGGAGGAGGTGAGCAGTTCTTC; CDR3: CASQSVLAGGGEQFF
V: TRBV6-5; J: TRBJ2-1; D: TRBD1; size: NA; DNA: TGTGCCAGCAGTTACTCAAAGACAGGGTCGCGTGAGCAGTTCTTC; CDR3: CASSYSKTGSREQFF
V: TRBV12-5; J: TRBJ1-1; D: NA; size: NA; DNA: TGTGCTAGTGGTCCGCCAGGGTTTGGTATGAACACTGAAGCTTTCTTT; CDR3: CASGPPGFGMNTEAFF
V: TRBV30; J: TRBJ2-5; D: TRBD2; size: NA; DNA: TGTGCCTGGAACCAGGGCGGGACTAGTTCTGTTCGGGCCCAGTACTTC; CDR3: CAWNQGGTSSVRAQYF
V: TRBV28; J: TRBJ1-5; D: TRBD1; size: NA; DNA: TGTGCCAGCAGCCTGACAGGGAGGGGCAATCAGCCCCAGCATTTT; CDR3: CASSLTGRGNQPQHF
V: TRBV30; J: TRBJ2-5; D: TRBD1; size: NA; DNA: TGTGCCTGGGACAGGGACCCTGGAGAGACCCAGTACTTC; CDR3: CAWDRDPGETQYF
V: TRBV30; J: TRBJ2-3; D: NA; size: NA; DNA: TGTGCCTGCGGACATCTTGCGGAAGATACGCAGTATTTT; CDR3: CACGHLAEDTQYF
V: TRBV6-1; J: TRBJ2-7; D: TRBD2; size: NA; DNA: TGTGCCAGCAACCCTAGCGGGGGGCCCTACGAGCAGTACTTC; CDR3: CASNPSGGPYEQYF
V: TRBV5-1; J: TRBJ1-2; D: NA; size: once; DNA: TGCGCCAGCAGCTTGAGGCAAGGACGTCTTGGCTACACCTTC; CDR3: CASSLRQGRLGYTF